This T cell receptor (beta chain) was retrieved from a study of metastatic and nonmetastatic thyroid tumors. Looking at the study overall: For malignant and benign thyroid patients, tumor or nodule tissue and blood were the sources whose repertoires were compared.

Broader study findings: Patients with malignant thyroid tumors reportedly had significantly higher TCR beta diversity than those with benign nodules, in blood and tumor.

No treatment had been given to any patient before thyroid surgery. In the study's own analysis: A distant-metastasis classifier for papillary thyroid cancer was built using CDR3 differences across clinicopathological groups. TCRdb re-called clones from the PCR reads using MiXCR. TCRdb, rather than the study authors, made the V and J calls. The data contain 64,000 or so clones, around 16% of them singletons. J was trimmed by 7 bases and V by 5 bases; bases with no gene match: 16. In germline, CDR1 is DFQATT, CDR2 SNEGSKA (reference sequence). The CDR3 totals 16 residues. Concerning this clone itself: Its antigen is not known.

The sequence was collected from a male donor with papillary thyroid cancer or a benign thyroid nodule (not recorded which). Some clones in this sample may be carry-over from other donors' samples. The V and J genes are TRBV20-1 and TRBJ2-7; 11 positions agree with TRBD2. The specimen sequenced was blood. The CDR3 reads CSARMGASGRKGEQYF. CDR3 nucleotide sequence: TGCAGTGCTCGGATGGGGGCTAGCGGGAGGAAGGGGGAGCAGTACTTC.